The 3 T cell receptor beta chains below were found in one sample sequenced in a study of OX40 agonist ivuxolimab in advanced cancers. Clones were sequenced by immunoSEQ multiplex PCR, and TCRdb holds only the in-frame ones, with some missing. The sample carries about 99,000 clones, roughly 94% recorded once. The specimen comprised CD4+ or CD8+ T cells sorted from blood, sampled in a trial of the OX40 agonist ivuxolimab. The receptors come from an adult with an advanced solid tumor such as melanoma, head and neck, liver or kidney cancer.

CDR3: CASSTHGTRNTGELFF. The CDR3 bases are TGCGCCAGCAGCACGCACGGGACAAGGAACACCGGGGAGCTGTTTTTT. V gene TRBV5-1 combines with J gene TRBJ2-2; TRBD1 is a possible D gene (6 bases). This CDR3 has 16 residues. With 4 bases removed from V and 1 base from J, the gap between germline ends came to 14 bases. Per germline, CDR1 SGHRS and CDR2 YFSETQ.

The chain is built from TRBV5-1 and TRBJ2-7; D assignment may be TRBD1 or TRBD2 (5 bases each). The CDR3 is 13 amino acids. Trimming left V 5 bases short and J 2 bases short, with 11 bases between. From germline, CDR1 is SGHRS and CDR2 YFSETQ. CDR3 protein: CASRVGTPYEQYF. DNA for the CDR3: TGCGCCAGCAGGGTCGGGACCCCCTACGAGCAGTACTTC. Complete variable domain (other parts from reference TRBV5-1 and TRBJ2-7): KAGVTQTPRYLIKTRGQQVTLSCSPISGHRSVSWYQQTPGQGLQFLFEYFSETQRNKGNFPGRFSGRQFSNSRSEMNVSTLELGDSALYLCASRVGTPYEQYFGPGTRLTVT.

V gene TRBV5-6 combines with J gene TRBJ2-7; D is possibly TRBD1 or TRBD2 (5 bases each). The germline V and J ends were trimmed by 7 bases and 9 bases, with 14 bases remaining between them. This CDR3 is built from 11 residues. Germline values: CDR1 SGHDT, CDR2 YYEEEE. CDR3 sequence: CASGTGGWQYF. The CDR3 DNA is TGTGCCAGCGGTACAGGAGGCTGGCAGTACTTC.